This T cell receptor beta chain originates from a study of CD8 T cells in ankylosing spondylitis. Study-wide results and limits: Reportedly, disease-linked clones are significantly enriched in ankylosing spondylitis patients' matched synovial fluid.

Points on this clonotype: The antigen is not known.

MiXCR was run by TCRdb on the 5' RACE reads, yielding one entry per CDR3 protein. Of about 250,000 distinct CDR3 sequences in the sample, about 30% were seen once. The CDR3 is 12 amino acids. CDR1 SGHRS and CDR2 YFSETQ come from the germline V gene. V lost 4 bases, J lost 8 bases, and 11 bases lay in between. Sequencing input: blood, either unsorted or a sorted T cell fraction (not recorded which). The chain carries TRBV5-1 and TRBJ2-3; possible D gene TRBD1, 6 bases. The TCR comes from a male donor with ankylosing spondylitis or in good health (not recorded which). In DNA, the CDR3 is TGCGCCAGCAGCATAATGGACAGTACGCAGTATTTT. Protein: CASSIMDSTQYF. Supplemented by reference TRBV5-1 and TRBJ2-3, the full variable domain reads KAGVTQTPRYLIKTRGQQVTLSCSPISGHRSVSWYQQTPGQGLQFLFEYFSETQRNKGNFPGRFSGRQFSNSRSEMNVSTLELGDSALYLCASSIMDSTQYFGPGTRLTVL.